A single sample gave rise to the 17 T cell receptor beta chains below, sequenced in a study of CD8 T cells in Susac syndrome. A quantity of roughly 0.5 to 1 ug RNA underwent reverse transcription using random hexamers. TCRdb called the immunoSEQ multiplex PCR reads again in MiXCR, with one record for every CDR3 protein. The repertoire holds around 110,000 distinct CDR3 sequences, with approximately 93% as singletons. Sequenced sample: CD8+ T cells from PBMCs. These receptors were collected from a human donor with Susac syndrome.

This chain links TRBV6-2 or TRBV6-3 with TRBJ1-1; D is unclear. CDR1 is MNHEY and CDR2 is SVGEGT in the germline V gene. Trimming took off 3 bases at V and 3 bases at J, with 11 bases between the two ends. The CDR3 spans 14 residues. CDR3 loop: CASSYTGPDTEAFF. The CDR3 nucleotides are TGTGCCAGCAGTTATACCGGCCCCGACACTGAAGCTTTCTTT.

The chain uses TRBV27 and TRBJ2-1, with 12 bases aligning to TRBD2. After removal of 2 bases from V and 8 bases from J, the junction contained 1 base not matched to a gene. There are 14 residues in the CDR3. Germline values: CDR1 MNHEY, CDR2 SMNVEV (reference sequence). The CDR3 region has the DNA TGTGCCAGCAGTTTAAGACTAGCGGGGGATGAGCAGTTCTTC. As protein: CASSLRLAGDEQFF.

The CDR3: CSARDRAFGNTIYF. CDR3 nucleotide sequence: TGCAGTGCTAGAGATCGGGCTTTTGGAAACACCATATATTTT. The rearrangement joins TRBV20-1 to TRBJ1-3; no firm D call. Germline CDR1 DFQATT, CDR2 SNEGSKA (reference sequence). This CDR3 has 14 amino acids. Trimming took off 0 bases at V and 3 bases at J, with 9 bases between the two ends.

This clonotype was observed a few times. V is TRBV27 and J is TRBJ2-7; possible D gene TRBD2, 5 bases. Per germline, CDR1 MNHEY and CDR2 SMNVEV (reference sequence). V was shortened by 4 bases and J by 7 bases, with 8 bases between the two germline ends. The CDR3 sequence is 11 residues long. The CDR3 DNA reads as TGTGCCAGCAGTTCGGGAACGGAGCAGTACTTC. As protein: CASSSGTEQYF.

The chain links TRBV5-6 to TRBJ2-3, with 8 nucleotides matching TRBD2. CDR3 length: 16 amino acids. V trimming: 0 bases; J trimming: 2 bases; junction bases outside the gene matches: 5. Germline V gene sequence: CDR1 SGHDT, CDR2 YYEEEE. DNA for the CDR3: TGTGCCAGCAGCTTGGCTTTGCGGGGGGTCACAGATACGCAGTATTTT. Amino acid sequence: CASSLALRGVTDTQYF.

The V gene is TRBV29-1, the J gene TRBJ2-5, with 11 bases that match TRBD2. Trimming cost V 0 bases and J 5 bases; bases outside gene matches: 8. Germline lookup yields CDR1 SQVTM and CDR2 ANQGSEA. The length of the CDR3 is 16 residues. The DNA for the CDR3 is TGCAGCGTTGAAGATTGGGTAGCGGGGGGGCGGGAGACCCAGTACTTC. This encodes CSVEDWVAGGRETQYF.

The V and J genes are TRBV11-2 and TRBJ2-1; maybe TRBD1 (6 bases). Looked up from germline, CDR1 is SGHAT and CDR2 is FQNNGV. V gave up 5 bases and J gave up 7 bases, with 12 bases separating them. The length of the CDR3 is 13 residues. In DNA, the CDR3 is TGTGCCAGCAGCCATGCTAGGGGGAATGAGCAGTTCTTC. The encoded protein is CASSHARGNEQFF.

The genes are TRBV6-2 or TRBV6-3 and TRBJ2-7; D perhaps matches TRBD2 (5 bases). Trimming pared 5 bases from V and 0 bases from J, leaving 20 bases between. CDR1 is MNHEY, CDR2 SVGEGT, per germline. The CDR3 has 17 amino acids. The CDR3 is CASSPLSSGGGSYEQYF. CDR3 bases: TGTGCCAGCAGTCCCCTTAGCTCCGGAGGCGGCTCCTACGAGCAGTACTTC.

This chain connects TRBV6-2 or TRBV6-3 to TRBJ1-2; 7 bases map to TRBD1. The germline gives CDR1 MNHEY, CDR2 SVGEGT. This CDR3 has 14 amino acids. The J segment lost 3 bases and the V segment lost 4 bases, leaving 5 bases of the junction unmatched. Here the CDR3 reads CASSSAGTDYGYTF. CDR3 nucleotide sequence: TGTGCCAGCAGTTCGGCCGGGACAGACTATGGCTACACCTTC.

This chain uses TRBV12-3 or TRBV12-4 with TRBJ2-1; D might be TRBD1 or TRBD2, each matching 6 bases. V shed 10 bases and J shed 15 bases, with 19 bases lying between them. CDR3 length: 11 residues. Here the CDR3 reads CATRRGAEVFF. CDR3 bases: TGTGCCACCCGAAGGGGGGCAGAAGTGTTCTTC.

This chain joins TRBV5-1 and TRBJ2-1; TRBD2 is a possible D gene (6 bases). The CDR3 spans 12 residues. Germline CDR1 and CDR2: SGHRS and YFSETQ. V lost 4 bases and J 10 bases, leaving 12 bases between the germline ends. CDR3 sequence (DNA): TGCGCCAGCAGCCTGGGACTTAACGAGCAGTTCTTC. This translates into CASSLGLNEQFF.

The chain has TRBV3-1 and TRBJ1-4; possibly TRBD1 for D (6 bases). The germline gives CDR1 LGHDT, CDR2 YNNKEL (reference sequence). V shed 0 bases and J shed 8 bases, with 16 bases lying between them. This CDR3 spans 16 amino acids. The CDR3 region is CASSQEWAGAREKLFF. CDR3 nucleotides: TGTGCCAGCAGCCAAGAATGGGCAGGGGCGCGCGAAAAACTGTTTTTT.

This chain joins TRBV7-2 and TRBJ2-2; D is undetermined. Deletions cut 8 bases from V and 6 bases from J, with 7 bases between. This CDR3 comprises 11 residues. Germline-derived CDR1 and CDR2 are SGHTA and FQGNSA. The DNA for the CDR3 is TGTGCCAGCGTCCAACCCGGGGAGCTGTTTTTT. This encodes CASVQPGELFF.

The chain is built from TRBV20-1 and TRBJ2-2; tentative D call: TRBD1 (5 bases). CDR1 DFQATT and CDR2 SNEGSKA come from the germline V gene (reference sequence). This CDR3 has 14 amino acids. The V end lost 0 bases, the J end lost 5 bases, and 10 bases lay between the germline ends. CDR3 DNA sequence: TGCAGTGCTAGAGAGGGGCAGGGTACCGGGGAGCTGTTTTTT. Protein: CSAREGQGTGELFF.

CDR3 DNA: TGTGCCAGCAGCCCCTATCGGGACGGACCCTACGAGCAGTACTTC. Protein product: CASSPYRDGPYEQYF. The rearrangement uses TRBV11-2 and TRBJ2-7; D possibly matches TRBD1 or TRBD2 (5 bases each). Trimming took off 5 bases at V and 2 bases at J, with 16 bases between the two ends. Germline CDR1 and CDR2: SGHAT and FQNNGV. This CDR3 is built from 15 residues. The full variable domain, in which reference TRBV11-2 and TRBJ2-7 provide the parts outside the CDR3, is EAGVAQSPRYKIIEKRQSVAFWCNPISGHATLYWYQQILGQGPKLLIQFQNNGVVDDSQLPKDRFSAERLKGVDSTLKIQPAKLEDSAVYLCASSPYRDGPYEQYFGPGTRLTVT.

The genes are TRBV27 and TRBJ2-7; 9 bases match TRBD1. The J segment lost 9 bases and the V segment lost 5 bases, leaving 14 bases of the junction unmatched. This CDR3 contains 15 residues. Germline V gives CDR1 MNHEY, CDR2 SMNVEV (reference sequence). CDR3 loop: CASSHRDRVKEVQYF. CDR3 DNA sequence: TGTGCCAGCAGTCACCGGGACAGGGTAAAGGAGGTGCAGTACTTC.

This sequence joins TRBV27 and TRBJ2-7; D is uncertain. Germline values: CDR1 MNHEY, CDR2 SMNVEV (reference sequence). Trimming cost V 8 bases and J 0 bases, with 11 bases left between them. CDR3 length: 13 amino acids. CDR3 protein: CASQAIDSYEQYF. The CDR3 DNA is TGTGCCAGCCAGGCCATAGACTCCTACGAGCAGTACTTC.